Following are 12 T cell receptor beta chains from one sample sequenced in a study of cytomegalovirus exposure and HLA in healthy donors. The primer mix had 60 Vbeta and 13 Jbeta primers. Measured with immunoSEQ multiplex PCR; TCRdb has only the in-frame clones, and not every one. The repertoire has 100,000 to 150,000 clones, approximately 80% of them found once; the top ten carry over 0.9%. Sequencing was carried out using PBMCs. Every receptor here comes from a woman in her fifties or sixties in good health and CMV-seronegative.

V and J are TRBV28 and TRBJ1-1; 12 bases are shared with TRBD1. The CDR3 spans 17 residues. With 5 bases clipped from V and 0 bases from J, the junction kept 7 bases outside the gene matches. The germline gives CDR1 MDHEN, CDR2 SYDVKM. The CDR3 DNA follows: TGTGCCAGCAGTCCGGCCGGGACAGGGGGCGTGAACACTGAAGCTTTCTTT. Amino acids: CASSPAGTGGVNTEAFF.

The table lists this clone with a few counts. This chain joins TRBV2 and TRBJ1-6; perhaps TRBD1 as D (6 bases). The CDR3 runs to 13 residues. The germline V and J ends were trimmed by 7 bases and 9 bases, with 13 bases remaining between them. The germline V gene has CDR1 SNHLY and CDR2 FYNNEI. The CDR3 sequence: CASKGVFSSPLHF. CDR3 DNA sequence: TGTGCCAGCAAGGGGGTTTTCTCTTCACCCCTCCACTTT. Full variable domain (outside the CDR3, taken from reference TRBV2 and TRBJ1-6): EPEVTQTPSHQVTQMGQEVILRCVPISNHLYFYWYRQILGQKVEFLVSFYNNEISEKSEIFDDQFSVERPDGSNFTLKIRSTKLEDSAMYFCASKGVFSSPLHFGNGTRLTVT.

For the CDR3, the DNA is TGTGCCAGCAGACTAGCGGGAGCCAATGAGCAGTTCTTC. Its protein product is CASRLAGANEQFF. The rearrangement uses TRBV6-1 and TRBJ2-1; 11 nucleotides line up with TRBD2. The ends lost 6 bases at V and 6 bases at J; junction bases unmatched: 1. The CDR3 runs 13 residues. CDR1 and CDR2 from the germline V gene are MNHNS and SASEGT.

The chain links TRBV19 to TRBJ2-7; TRBD2 aligns across 13 bases. The CDR3 loop spans 15 amino acids. After removal of 3 bases from V and 2 bases from J, the junction contained 1 base not matched to a gene. In germline, CDR1 is LNHDA, CDR2 SQIVND (reference sequence). CDR3 DNA sequence: TGTGCCAGTAGTATCGGGACTAGCGGGACCTACGAGCAGTACTTC. Encoded protein: CASSIGTSGTYEQYF.

The chain joins TRBV6-1 to TRBJ2-3, with TRBD2 as a possible D gene (6 bases). The germline V and J ends were trimmed by 10 bases and 3 bases, with 17 bases remaining between them. CDR3 length: 14 residues. Germline V gene sequence: CDR1 MNHNS, CDR2 SASEGT. The CDR3 sequence: CATLGGVGTDTQYF. The CDR3 DNA is TGTGCCACCCTGGGGGGTGTGGGGACAGATACGCAGTATTTT.

The chain combines TRBV7-2 with TRBJ1-1, with TRBD1 as a possible D gene (5 bases). V was shortened by 4 bases and J by 7 bases, with 19 bases between the two germline ends. CDR3 size: 15 residues. The germline CDR1 and CDR2 sequences are SGHTA and FQGNSA. CDR3 DNA: TGTGCCAGCAGCTCTACCAGCACAGGTACCGGTGAAGCTTTCTTT. Amino acid sequence: CASSSTSTGTGEAFF.

This clone was detected once. The chain is built from TRBV18 and TRBJ1-5; 7 nucleotides align to TRBD1. This CDR3 contains 14 residues. V lost 6 bases and J lost 7; bases outside the gene matches: 9. CDR1 and CDR2 from the germline V gene are KGHSH and LQKENI. CDR3: CASSRDRVRQPQHF. CDR3 nucleotides: TGTGCCAGCTCCCGCGACAGGGTTCGGCAGCCCCAGCATTTT.

V gene TRBV10-1 combines with J gene TRBJ1-3, with 7 positions matching TRBD1. This CDR3 is built from 14 residues. The germline gives CDR1 WNHNN, CDR2 SYGVQD (reference sequence). Germline trimming cut 6 bases from V and 0 bases from J; bases unmatched to any gene: 2. CDR3 coding DNA: TGCGCCAGCAGCACAGGGGTCTCTGGAAACACCATATATTTT. This sequence encodes CASSTGVSGNTIYF.

This chain connects TRBV19 to TRBJ1-3, with TRBD1 identical over 8 bases. V trimming: 7 bases; J trimming: 0 bases; junction bases outside the gene matches: 5. CDR3 size: 15 residues. CDR1 and CDR2 (germline): LNHDA, SQIVND (reference sequence). The CDR3 reads CASTQDRVSGNTIYF. CDR3 nucleotides: TGTGCCAGTACCCAGGACAGGGTCTCTGGAAACACCATATATTTT.

V gene TRBV27 combines with J gene TRBJ1-6, with 7 bases fitting TRBD1. The germline CDR1 and CDR2 sequences are MNHEY and SMNVEV (reference sequence). The ends lost 0 bases at V and 7 bases at J; junction bases unmatched: 6. The CDR3 is made up of 16 amino acids. This CDR3 is CASSLSPGQINSPLHF. DNA of the CDR3: TGTGCCAGCAGTTTATCGCCGGGACAGATCAATTCACCCCTCCACTTT.

This clone was observed a handful of times. J is TRBJ2-1 and V is TRBV6-1; the match to TRBD1 covers 10 bases. The CDR3 runs 15 residues. Losses at the gene ends were 7 bases for V and 2 bases for J; bases not matched to a gene: 5. CDR1 is MNHNS, CDR2 SASEGT, per germline. As DNA, the CDR3 is TGTGCCAGCACCGGGGGACAGGGGACCTACAATGAGCAGTTCTTC. Its protein is CASTGGQGTYNEQFF.

The chain combines TRBV4-1 with TRBJ1-2; the D gene is possibly TRBD1 (6 bases). Germline CDR1 reads MGHRA; CDR2 reads YSYEKL. The CDR3 is made up of 15 amino acids. The V end was cut by 0 bases, the J end by 4 bases, with 12 bases between. This CDR3 is CASSQEGRGIYGYTF. CDR3 coding DNA: TGCGCCAGCAGCCAAGAAGGCAGGGGAATCTATGGCTACACCTTC.